These 31 T cell receptor beta chains came from one sample sequenced in a study of cytotoxic CD8 clonotypes in ibrutinib-treated CLL. This table comes from immunoSEQ multiplex PCR, and its TCRdb copy is limited to in-frame clones, with some not included. The sample has over 130,000 clones, 75% to 85% seen once. This sample comprised PBMCs, obtained after 36 months of ibrutinib treatment. The receptors originated from a human donor with chronic lymphocytic leukemia.

DNA for the CDR3: TGTGCCAGCAGCGTGGGACAGTCCACAGATACGCAGTATTTT. Amino acid sequence: CASSVGQSTDTQYF. The gene calls are TRBV7-9 and TRBJ2-3; TRBD1 agrees at 7 bases. The length of the CDR3 is 14 residues. With V trimmed by 5 bases and J by 2 bases, 4 bases remained unmatched. Germline CDR1 reads SEHNR; CDR2 reads FQNEAQ (reference sequence).

The chain combines TRBV18 with TRBJ2-2; TRBD1 matches 7 bases. CDR3 length: 16 amino acids. CDR1 KGHSH and CDR2 LQKENI come from the germline V gene. Trimming removed 3 bases from V and 2 bases from J; junction bases left unmatched: 6. The CDR3 reads CASSPQPGGNTGELFF. In DNA form, the CDR3 reads TGTGCCAGCTCACCGCAGCCAGGGGGTAACACCGGGGAGCTGTTTTTT. The whole variable domain, filled in from reference TRBV18 and TRBJ2-2, reads NAGVMQNPRHLVRRRGQEARLRCSPMKGHSHVYWYRQLPEEGLKFMVYLQKENIIDESGMPKERFSAEFPKEGPSILRIQQVVRGDSAAYFCASSPQPGGNTGELFFGEGSRLTVL.

The CDR3 region has the DNA TGCGCCAGCAGCTTGTACGGGCGGGATTTCGAGCAGTACTTC. This translates into CASSLYGRDFEQYF. The rearrangement uses TRBV5-1 and TRBJ2-7; possibly TRBD2 for D (6 bases). Germline CDR1 reads SGHRS; CDR2 reads YFSETQ. The CDR3 contains 14 residues. V lost 1 base to trimming and J lost 6 bases, with 14 bases between them. Full variable domain (remainder filled in from reference TRBV5-1 and TRBJ2-7): KAGVTQTPRYLIKTRGQQVTLSCSPISGHRSVSWYQQTPGQGLQFLFEYFSETQRNKGNFPGRFSGRQFSNSRSEMNVSTLELGDSALYLCASSLYGRDFEQYFGPGTRLTVT.

The chain uses TRBV5-1 and TRBJ2-7; D might be TRBD1 (6 bases). This CDR3 has 15 residues. The germline gives CDR1 SGHRS, CDR2 YFSETQ. Trimming shortened V by 2 bases and J by 8 bases, and 20 bases separated the two germline ends. For the CDR3, the DNA is TGCGCCAGCAGCTTCAACCAGGGGACCACTACTCAGCAGTACTTC. Residues: CASSFNQGTTTQQYF.

The J gene is TRBJ2-1, the V gene TRBV11-2; 7 bases agree with TRBD2. Germline V gene data show CDR1 as SGHAT and CDR2 as FQNNGV. This CDR3 is built from 14 residues. J lost 6 bases, V lost 3 bases, and 5 bases had no gene match. CDR3 bases: TGTGCCAGCAGCTTTACGGGAGGAGGCAATGAGCAGTTCTTC. The encoded protein is CASSFTGGGNEQFF.

V gene TRBV6-4 combines with J gene TRBJ2-1; D assignment may be TRBD1 or TRBD2 (5 bases each). Trimming stripped 5 bases from V and 3 bases from J, with 8 bases between. The CDR3 extends over 13 amino acids. Germline V gives CDR1 MRHNA, CDR2 SNTAGT. The CDR3 loop is CASSLGVYNEQFF. In nucleotides, the CDR3 is TGTGCCAGCAGTTTGGGGGTCTACAATGAGCAGTTCTTC.

The rearrangement uses TRBV5-1 and TRBJ2-5, with D possibly being TRBD2 (6 bases). V lost 0 bases to trimming and J lost 5 bases, with 23 bases between them. CDR1 is SGHRS, CDR2 YFSETQ, per germline. The CDR3 length is 18 residues. The CDR3 spells CASSLAGGPGWGGETQYF. The CDR3 DNA reads TGCGCCAGCAGCTTGGCCGGGGGTCCCGGATGGGGCGGGGAGACCCAGTACTTC.

The chain links TRBV19 to TRBJ2-7; D gene ambiguous. The CDR3 is made up of 12 amino acids. The germline V gene has CDR1 LNHDA and CDR2 SQIVND (reference sequence). With 2 bases removed from V and 3 bases from J, the gap between germline ends came to 5 bases. The CDR3 here is CASSIPGYEQYF. CDR3 nucleotide sequence: TGTGCCAGTAGTATACCGGGCTACGAGCAGTACTTC. The whole variable domain, remainder taken from reference TRBV19 and TRBJ2-7, is DGGITQSPKYLFRKEGQNVTLSCEQNLNHDAMYWYRQDPGQGLRLIYYSQIVNDFQKGDIAEGYSVSREKKESFPLTVTSAQKNPTAFYLCASSIPGYEQYFGPGTRLTVT.

The CDR3 loop reads CASSLVQGSDTQYF. For the CDR3, the DNA is TGCGCCAGCAGCTTAGTACAGGGATCAGATACGCAGTATTTT. The rearrangement uses TRBV5-1 and TRBJ2-3; D might be TRBD1 (6 bases). The CDR3 totals 14 residues. Germline V gives CDR1 SGHRS, CDR2 YFSETQ. Deletions cut 2 bases from V and 4 bases from J, with 11 bases between.

The chain links TRBV27 to TRBJ2-3; 14 bases map to TRBD2. The J segment lost 0 bases and the V segment lost 6 bases, leaving 8 bases of the junction unmatched. The germline V gene has CDR1 MNHEY and CDR2 SMNVEV (reference sequence). The length of the CDR3 is 18 residues. For the CDR3, the DNA is TGTGCCAGCAGAACGAGGACTAGCGGGGGGCGGAGCACAGATACGCAGTATTTT. Translation gives CASRTRTSGGRSTDTQYF.

The genes are TRBV19 and TRBJ2-6, with D possibly being TRBD1 (6 bases). The CDR3 covers 19 residues. V lost 0 bases and J 0 bases, leaving 15 bases between the germline ends. Looked up from germline, CDR1 is LNHDA and CDR2 is SQIVND (reference sequence). In DNA, the CDR3 is TGTGCCAGTAGTATAGATAGGAGCGACAGGCGCTCTGGGGCCAACGTCCTGACTTTC. Encoded protein: CASSIDRSDRRSGANVLTF. Based on the CDR3 plus reference TRBV19 and TRBJ2-6, the full variable domain is DGGITQSPKYLFRKEGQNVTLSCEQNLNHDAMYWYRQDPGQGLRLIYYSQIVNDFQKGDIAEGYSVSREKKESFPLTVTSAQKNPTAFYLCASSIDRSDRRSGANVLTFGAGSRLTVL.

This clone has just one count. The chain is built from TRBV30 and TRBJ1-2; D possibly corresponds to TRBD1 (5 bases). The CDR3 sequence is 12 residues long. V was pared by 4 bases and J by 6 bases, with 12 bases between. Germline-derived CDR1 and CDR2 are GTSNPN and SVGIG (reference sequence). In DNA, the CDR3 is TGTGCCTGGAATCAAGCGGGGGATGGCTACACCTTC. Protein: CAWNQAGDGYTF.

This chain uses TRBV27 with TRBJ1-1, with D possibly matching TRBD1 (6 bases). Trimming pared 2 bases from V and 2 bases from J, leaving 9 bases between. CDR1 and CDR2 (germline): MNHEY, SMNVEV (reference sequence). The CDR3 covers 14 residues. CDR3 region: CASSLPGANTEAFF. The CDR3 region has the DNA TGTGCCAGCAGTTTACCAGGGGCAAACACTGAAGCTTTCTTT.

V usage is TRBV5-1 and J usage is TRBJ2-1; no firm D call. The germline CDR1 and CDR2 sequences are SGHRS and YFSETQ. This CDR3 has 15 residues. V was shortened by 4 bases and J by 5 bases, with 16 bases between the two germline ends. The CDR3 DNA follows: TGCGCCAGCAGCAGGCCCGGTTCCCGCAACAATGAGCAGTTCTTC. Translated: CASSRPGSRNNEQFF.

This sequence joins TRBV10-3 and TRBJ2-3, with D unclear. CDR1 and CDR2 (germline): ENHRY, SYGVKD. CDR3 length: 20 residues. V was clipped by 2 bases and J by 2 bases, with 26 bases between them. The CDR3 nucleotides are TGTGCCATCAGTGAGGCGTTCGATTTAATTAGATTGCGGACCACAGATACGCAGTATTTT. Its protein is CAISEAFDLIRLRTTDTQYF.

The chain employs TRBV29-1 and TRBJ1-4; TRBD1 is a possible D gene (5 bases). In germline, CDR1 is SQVTM, CDR2 ANQGSEA. Between the trimmed V and J ends, which lost 4 bases and 9 bases, there was a span of 12 bases. CDR3 length equals 12 residues. The CDR3 spells CSVADSLQKLFF. The CDR3 nucleotides are TGCAGCGTTGCTGACAGTCTGCAAAAACTGTTTTTT.

The chain couples TRBV27 to TRBJ2-1, with TRBD2 matching 8 bases. The CDR3 sequence is 14 residues long. V lost 9 bases and J lost 3; bases outside the gene matches: 7. CDR1 and CDR2 from the germline V gene are MNHEY and SMNVEV (reference sequence). The CDR3 region has the DNA TGTGCCAGTAAACTAGCGGACGTCTACAATGAGCAGTTCTTC. It specifies CASKLADVYNEQFF.

This clone was counted ten times or more. The chain links TRBV5-5 to TRBJ2-5; 7 positions agree with TRBD2. V shed 2 bases and J 5 bases; nucleotides not matched to a gene: 6. CDR1 SGHKS and CDR2 YYEKEE come from the germline V gene (reference sequence). The CDR3 sequence is 14 residues long. CDR3: CASSLWTSWETQYF. As DNA, the CDR3 is TGTGCCAGCAGCTTATGGACTAGTTGGGAGACCCAGTACTTC. Looking up the rest from reference TRBV5-5 and TRBJ2-5 gives the full variable domain: DAGVTQSPTHLIKTRGQQVTLRCSPISGHKSVSWYQQVLGQGPQFIFQYYEKEERGRGNFPDRFSARQFPNYSSELNVNALLLGDSALYLCASSLWTSWETQYFGPGTRLLVL.

The V call is TRBV27, the J call TRBJ1-2; 10 bases map to TRBD1. Per the germline V gene, CDR1 is MNHEY and CDR2 is SMNVEV (reference sequence). J gave up 5 bases and V 3 bases, and 6 bases lay outside the gene matches. This CDR3 comprises 15 residues. CDR3 DNA sequence: TGTGCCAGCAGTTTTTGGGGACAGGGGTTTTATGGCTACACCTTC. Protein product: CASSFWGQGFYGYTF.

The chain employs TRBV12-5 and TRBJ1-1; TRBD1 is a possible D gene (5 bases). Germline V gene data show CDR1 as LGHNT and CDR2 as FRNRAP. The V end was cut by 2 bases, the J end by 4 bases, with 14 bases between. The CDR3 runs 15 residues. CDR3 DNA: TGTGCTAGTGGTTTGTTACCGTCGGGGGGCACTGAAGCTTTCTTT. This translates into CASGLLPSGGTEAFF. Using reference TRBV12-5 and TRBJ1-1 for the parts outside the CDR3, the full variable domain is DARVTQTPRHKVTEMGQEVTMRCQPILGHNTVFWYRQTMMQGLELLAYFRNRAPLDDSGMPKDRFSAEMPDATLATLKIQPSEPRDSAVYFCASGLLPSGGTEAFFGQGTRLTVV.

The V and J genes are TRBV29-1 and TRBJ1-1; 9 nucleotides match TRBD1. V shed 5 bases and J 4 bases; nucleotides not matched to a gene: 8. The CDR3 totals 14 residues. Germline CDR1 and CDR2: SQVTM and ANQGSEA. This CDR3 reads CSVTDRGSITEAFF. The DNA for the CDR3 is TGCAGCGTTACAGACAGGGGGAGTATCACTGAAGCTTTCTTT.

V gene TRBV5-1 combines with J gene TRBJ1-2; D uncertain. The CDR3 sequence is 16 residues long. Trimming took off 0 bases at V and 0 bases at J, with 12 bases between the two ends. Germline V gene data show CDR1 as SGHRS and CDR2 as YFSETQ. CDR3 protein: CASSLDGSPSNYGYTF. CDR3 nucleotide sequence: TGCGCCAGCAGCTTGGACGGGAGCCCCTCTAACTATGGCTACACCTTC.

The chain joins TRBV30 to TRBJ1-4; TRBD1 matches at 11 bases. The CDR3 loop spans 13 amino acids. In germline, CDR1 is GTSNPN, CDR2 SVGIG (reference sequence). Trimming took 3 bases from V and 9 from J; bases not matched to a gene: 3. CDR3 coding DNA: TGTGCCTGGAGCCGGGACAGGGGGAAAAAACTGTTTTTT. It encodes CAWSRDRGKKLFF.

This clone has only one observation. The chain combines TRBV9 with TRBJ1-5; the D gene is possibly TRBD1 (6 bases). V was pared by 3 bases and J by 6 bases, with 10 bases between. The germline CDR1 and CDR2 sequences are SGDLS and YYNGEE. The CDR3 covers 13 residues. CDR3 bases: TGTGCCAGCAGCGGGGGGCCCGGTCAGCCCCAGCATTTT. This translates into CASSGGPGQPQHF.

The V gene is TRBV12-5, the J gene TRBJ2-1; D not resolved. With 2 bases removed from V and 3 bases from J, the gap between germline ends came to 17 bases. The CDR3 is 17 residues long. The V gene's germline CDR1 is LGHNT and CDR2 FRNRAP. CDR3 region: CASGLSIDAVNYNEQFF. For the CDR3, the DNA is TGTGCTAGTGGTTTGTCAATAGACGCAGTAAACTACAATGAGCAGTTCTTC.

This chain uses TRBV28 with TRBJ1-2; 12 nucleotides match TRBD1. With V trimmed by 7 bases and J by 8 bases, 8 bases remained unmatched. This CDR3 comprises 14 residues. The germline gives CDR1 MDHEN, CDR2 SYDVKM. CDR3 region: CASTPGQGAGGYTF. The DNA of the CDR3 is TGTGCCAGCACCCCGGGACAGGGGGCTGGCGGCTACACCTTC.

The V call is TRBV11-2, the J call TRBJ1-2; D is ambiguous. The V gene lost 3 bases and the J gene lost 1 base, with 15 bases spanning the gap. CDR3 length equals 16 residues. CDR1 and CDR2 from the germline V gene are SGHAT and FQNNGV. CDR3 DNA: TGTGCCAGCAGCTTGATTGCGGGCGTAAATAACTATGGCTACACCTTC. It yields the protein CASSLIAGVNNYGYTF.

Only a few counts were recorded for this clone. The chain recombines TRBV28 with TRBJ2-2; TRBD1 agrees at 7 bases. Trimming cost V 7 bases and J 3 bases; bases outside gene matches: 8. This CDR3 region has 15 residues. Germline V gene data show CDR1 as MDHEN and CDR2 as SYDVKM. The CDR3 here is CASISGQRDTGELFF. CDR3 in DNA: TGTGCCAGCATCTCGGGACAGAGGGACACCGGGGAGCTGTTTTTT.

The chain joins TRBV10-3 to TRBJ2-4; 8 bases match TRBD2. Germline V gives CDR1 ENHRY, CDR2 SYGVKD. This CDR3 has 15 residues. The ends lost 0 bases at V and 5 bases at J; junction bases unmatched: 3. CDR3 sequence: CAISESVLAENIQYF. DNA for the CDR3: TGTGCCATCAGTGAGTCGGTACTAGCGGAAAACATTCAGTACTTC.

The chain is built from TRBV7-3 and TRBJ2-1; maybe TRBD2 (5 bases). The V end lost 5 bases, the J end lost 0 bases, and 14 bases lay between the germline ends. The germline gives CDR1 SGHTA, CDR2 FQGTGA. CDR3 length: 16 residues. The CDR3 reads CASSPIPGISYNEQFF. The CDR3 DNA reads as TGTGCCAGCAGCCCAATCCCCGGGATCTCCTACAATGAGCAGTTCTTC. Combining the CDR3 with reference TRBV7-3 and TRBJ2-1 gives the whole variable domain GAGVSQTPSNKVTEKGKYVELRCDPISGHTALYWYRQSLGQGPEFLIYFQGTGAADDSGLPNDRFFAVRPEGSVSTLKIQRTERGDSAVYLCASSPIPGISYNEQFFGPGTRLTVL.

This clone was recorded once. The chain's CDR3 is CASTEEPGTRYNEQFF. The CDR3 nucleotides read TGTGCCAGCACAGAGGAGCCCGGGACTAGGTACAATGAGCAGTTCTTC. The rearrangement uses TRBV25-1 and TRBJ2-1; 8 positions agree with TRBD2. With V trimmed by 7 bases and J by 4 bases, 12 bases remained unmatched. The CDR3 sequence is 16 residues long. The V gene's germline CDR1 is MGHDK and CDR2 SYGVNS.